This entry concerns a single T cell receptor beta chain. This clone's antigen is unknown. No qualities accompany the bases; no much larger clone lies one base away. Ends trimmed: V by 5 bases, J by 6 bases; bases unmatched to a gene: 7. Taken from cysteine to phenylalanine, the CDR3 has 14 residues. Only the CDR3 portion is preserved as DNA: 42 bases, with reading frame beginning at the first base. CDR1 and CDR2, per the germline V gene, are SGHTA and FQGNSA. Receptor libraries were prepared by the immunoSEQ multiplex PCR assay. The source study handled its data this way. To diagnose cytomegalovirus status from the catalog of TCR beta chain sequences, a statistical classification framework was built. TCRdb stores this immuneACCESS table with in-frame sequences only. Part of the clones is absent; in the studies checked, under half of the shortfall reflects unresolved V genes, and no reason is known for the rest. From that table come the V and J calls and clone size; the DNA was used to work out D and trimming. This sample lists under 140,000 clones; approximately 90% were detected once. 1.9% of the sample comes from the top ten.

The data were taken from a study of cytomegalovirus exposure and HLA in healthy donors (dated by TCRdb to about 2017). For the wider study: According to a later analysis, one platform produced both the 120 validation repertoires and the 666 repertoires of the first cohort. The study aimed to test whether cataloging public T cell receptors could reveal signatures of past pathogen exposure. In addition to the first cohort of about 650 subjects, a separate validation cohort of approximately 130 different subjects was used. High-throughput TCR immunosequencing, statistical association of individual TCRs with disease status, and machine learning were combined to predict cytomegalovirus infection status. Results the study describes overall, beyond this receptor: A later analysis had no HLA typing for the validation cohort, so co-occurrence there was scored across all 120 repertoires. While some public TCRs were present in many individuals, most TCR sequences turned up only very rarely across donors. A total of about 180 TCR beta chains were listed by the study as associated with cytomegalovirus. A few of the identified cytomegalovirus-associated TCR beta chains were confirmed in vitro to be specific for cytomegalovirus antigens. According to the authors, the approach could potentially be generalized to other disease states and immunological phenotypes. Subsequent analysis determined that TCRs grouped into clusters in the first cohort also showed a tendency toward co-occurrence across the roughly 130 validation repertoires, and 94% of cluster scores exceeded 0. Cytomegalovirus status was reported to be diagnosed by the classifier with high specificity and sensitivity in both the original and validation cohorts.

Donors formed part of the validation cohort, which comprised 120 subjects and was distinct from the first cohort of under 800 subjects. The source material was PBMCs. In this chain, TRBV7-2 is recombined with TRBJ1-5, with 7 middle bases fitting TRBD1. The TCR originated in a woman between 18 and 29 years old in good health and CMV-seronegative. The DNA sequence is given as TGTGCCAGCAGCGTTGACAGGGTGGGTCAGCCCCAGCATTTT. Translated, it gives CASSVDRVGQPQHF.